The rows below give T cell receptor beta chains drawn from one sample of a study of blood T cell repertoires in COVID-19. Only in-frame clones appear in the TCRdb table, and some are missing; sequencing was by immunoSEQ multiplex PCR. This sample carries 250,000 to 350,000 clones, around 82% of them seen once, and the ten largest clones take roughly 1.3%. The specimen was peripheral blood. All receptors derive from a woman aged 45-59 years with acute or convalescent COVID-19. Both conserved end residues are trimmed from each CDR3. Each record gives: D gene, V gene, J gene, CDR3 protein. A D gene is named only where the DNA matches it firmly.

.,TRBV19,TRBJ2-2,ASSIDGGRGNTGELF
.,TRBV24-1,TRBJ2-1,ATQDRSSYNEQF
TRBD1,TRBV6-2/TRBV6-3,TRBJ1-2,ASSRTGGDYGYT
.,TRBV2,TRBJ1-1,ASSGLAVNTEAF
.,TRBV29-1,TRBJ1-4,SVEGADDEKLF
.,TRBV19,TRBJ1-2,ASSPPPPRTVYGYT
.,TRBV2,TRBJ2-2,ATRGRGNTGELF
TRBD2,TRBV7-3,TRBJ2-2,ASSSRTSANTGELF
.,TRBV5-1,TRBJ2-5,ASSLAGETQY
TRBD1,TRBV10-1,TRBJ2-3,ASSPGQATDTQY
.,TRBV7-9,TRBJ1-2,ASSSLQDTGYT
.,TRBV9,TRBJ1-1,ASSVGGSRGNTEAF
.,TRBV7-2,TRBJ1-1,ASSLWGGEAF
.,TRBV9,TRBJ2-1,ASSVLQQGQYNEQF
.,TRBV7-9,TRBJ2-1,ASSPDRSPVDEQF
.,TRBV12-3/TRBV12-4,TRBJ1-2,ASSSSGDYGYT
TRBD1,TRBV6-5,TRBJ1-5,ASNLQGTGDQPQH
.,TRBV18,TRBJ2-2,ASSSQGSGAGELF
.,TRBV30,TRBJ1-3,AWGVGLLSGNTIY
TRBD2,TRBV27,TRBJ2-1,ASSWTSGSSLNEQF
.,TRBV15,TRBJ2-5,ATSRSPTQETQY
.,TRBV14,TRBJ1-2,ASSQDLEGGYT
.,TRBV18,TRBJ1-1,ASSQGLSLLNTEAF
TRBD1,TRBV30,TRBJ1-2,AWSVPGQVDGYT
.,TRBV9,TRBJ2-7,ASSVAWQYSYEQY
.,TRBV20-1,TRBJ2-1,SASAGREQF
TRBD1,TRBV18,TRBJ2-2,ASSPQTGGTGELF
.,TRBV5-1,TRBJ2-7,ASSLADSSYEQY
.,TRBV5-1,TRBJ1-2,ASSLDSGSNYGYT
TRBD1,TRBV2,TRBJ1-4,ASSEGTGGEKLF
TRBD2,TRBV6-2/TRBV6-3,TRBJ2-3,ASSSGLAGAPVKDTQY
TRBD2,TRBV27,TRBJ2-1,ASSRPGLAELNEQF
TRBD2,TRBV15,TRBJ2-5,ATSRAGGLQETQY
.,TRBV10-1,TRBJ2-1,ASRGTLDNEQF
.,TRBV29-1,TRBJ1-2,SVYLGQGRGGYT
TRBD1,TRBV4-1,TRBJ2-4,ASSRLPGQRLAKNIQY
TRBD2,TRBV29-1,TRBJ2-2,SVEDPLAGGPTGELF
TRBD1,TRBV27,TRBJ1-1,ASREGGSTEAF
TRBD2,TRBV11-2,TRBJ2-1,ASSFQTSQSEQF
TRBD1,TRBV2,TRBJ1-2,ASREGQGARYGYT
TRBD1,TRBV2,TRBJ2-5,ASTRDRGPQETQY
TRBD1,TRBV7-9,TRBJ2-2,ASSIPGQGNTGELF
TRBD1,TRBV6-2/TRBV6-3,TRBJ1-5,ASSYEPGQGQYSNQPQH
.,TRBV3-1/TRBV3-2,TRBJ1-4,ASSPSGRGDEKLF
TRBD2,TRBV3-1/TRBV3-2,TRBJ2-1,ASSRSGRGYNEQF
TRBD2,TRBV11-3,TRBJ2-2,ASSFETSGDTGELF